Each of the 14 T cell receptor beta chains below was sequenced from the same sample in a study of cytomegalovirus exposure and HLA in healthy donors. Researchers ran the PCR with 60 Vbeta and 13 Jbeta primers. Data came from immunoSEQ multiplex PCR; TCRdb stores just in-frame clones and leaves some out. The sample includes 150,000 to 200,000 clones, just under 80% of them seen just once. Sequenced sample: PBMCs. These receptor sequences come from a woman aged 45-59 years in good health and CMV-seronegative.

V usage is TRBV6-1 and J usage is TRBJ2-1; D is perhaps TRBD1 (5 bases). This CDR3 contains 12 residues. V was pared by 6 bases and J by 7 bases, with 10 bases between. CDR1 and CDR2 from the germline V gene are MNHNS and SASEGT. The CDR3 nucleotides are TGTGCCAGCAGGGGGCTGGGGAATGAGCAGTTCTTC. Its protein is CASRGLGNEQFF.

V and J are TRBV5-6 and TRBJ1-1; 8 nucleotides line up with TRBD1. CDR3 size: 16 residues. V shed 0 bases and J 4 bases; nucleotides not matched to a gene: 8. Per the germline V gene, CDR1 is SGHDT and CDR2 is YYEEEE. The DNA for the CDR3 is TGTGCCAGCAGCTTGGACCTGACAGGGGTTCGCACTGAAGCTTTCTTT. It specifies CASSLDLTGVRTEAFF.

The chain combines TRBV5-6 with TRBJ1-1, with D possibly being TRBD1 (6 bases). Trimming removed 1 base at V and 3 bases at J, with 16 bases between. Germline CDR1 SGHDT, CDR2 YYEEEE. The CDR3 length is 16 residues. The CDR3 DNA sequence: TGTGCCAGCAGCTTGTGGGGGCTGTTAGGAGACACTGAAGCTTTCTTT. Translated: CASSLWGLLGDTEAFF.

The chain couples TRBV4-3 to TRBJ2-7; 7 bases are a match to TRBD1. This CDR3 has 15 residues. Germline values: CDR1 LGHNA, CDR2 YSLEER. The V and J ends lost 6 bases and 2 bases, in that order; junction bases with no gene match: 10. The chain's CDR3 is CASRYDRVGTYEQYF. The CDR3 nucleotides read TGCGCCAGCAGATACGACAGGGTGGGAACCTACGAGCAGTACTTC.

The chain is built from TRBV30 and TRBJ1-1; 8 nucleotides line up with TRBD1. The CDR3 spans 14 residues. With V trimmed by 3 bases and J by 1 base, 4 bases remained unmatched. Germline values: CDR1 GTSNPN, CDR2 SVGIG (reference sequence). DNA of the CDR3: TGTGCCTGGAGCACTGGACAGGGGAACACTGAAGCTTTCTTT. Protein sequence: CAWSTGQGNTEAFF.

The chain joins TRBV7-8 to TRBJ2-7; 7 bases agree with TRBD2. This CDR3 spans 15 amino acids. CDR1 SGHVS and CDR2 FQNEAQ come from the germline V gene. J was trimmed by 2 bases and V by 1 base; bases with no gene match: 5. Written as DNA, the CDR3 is TGTGCCAGCAGCTTAGAGTTAGGACTAGCCTACGAGCAGTACTTC. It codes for CASSLELGLAYEQYF.

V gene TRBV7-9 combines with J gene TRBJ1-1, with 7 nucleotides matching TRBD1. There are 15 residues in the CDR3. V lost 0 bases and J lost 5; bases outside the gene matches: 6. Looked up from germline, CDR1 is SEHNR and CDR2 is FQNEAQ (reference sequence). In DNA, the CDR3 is TGTGCCAGCAGCTTAGCGAAGGGGGCGGTTACTGAAGCTTTCTTT. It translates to CASSLAKGAVTEAFF. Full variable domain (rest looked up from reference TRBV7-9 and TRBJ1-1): DTGVSQNPRHKITKRGQNVTFRCDPISEHNRLYWYRQTLGQGPEFLTYFQNEAQLEKSRLLSDRFSAERPKGSFSTLEIQRTEQGDSAMYLCASSLAKGAVTEAFFGQGTRLTVV.

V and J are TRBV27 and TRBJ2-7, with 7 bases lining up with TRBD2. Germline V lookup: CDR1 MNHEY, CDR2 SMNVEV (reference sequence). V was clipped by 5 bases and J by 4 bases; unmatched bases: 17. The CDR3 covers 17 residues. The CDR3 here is CASSPPLLGTKKYEQYF. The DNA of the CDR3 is TGTGCCAGCAGTCCCCCGCTCCTTGGGACTAAGAAGTACGAGCAGTACTTC.

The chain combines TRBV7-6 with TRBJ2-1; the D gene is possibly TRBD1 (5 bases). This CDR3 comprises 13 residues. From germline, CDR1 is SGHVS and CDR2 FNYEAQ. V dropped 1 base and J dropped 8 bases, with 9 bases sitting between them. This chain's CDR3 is CASSLEWGYEQFF. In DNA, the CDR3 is TGTGCCAGCAGCTTAGAGTGGGGCTATGAGCAGTTCTTC.

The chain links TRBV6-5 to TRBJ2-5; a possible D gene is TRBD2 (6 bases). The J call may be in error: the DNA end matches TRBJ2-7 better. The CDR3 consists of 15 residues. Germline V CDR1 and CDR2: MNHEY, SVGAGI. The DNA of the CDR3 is TGTGCCAGCAGTTACCGTCCGGGCGGGGACTACGAGCAGTACTTC. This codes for CASSYRPGGDYEQYF.

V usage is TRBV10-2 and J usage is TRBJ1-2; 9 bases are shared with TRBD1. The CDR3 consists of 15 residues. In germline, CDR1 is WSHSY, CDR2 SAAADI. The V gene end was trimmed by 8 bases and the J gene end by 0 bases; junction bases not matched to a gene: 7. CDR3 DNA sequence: TGCGCCAGCGCAAACGGACAGGGGACTAACTATGGCTACACCTTC. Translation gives CASANGQGTNYGYTF.

CDR3 nucleotide sequence: TGTGCCAGCAGCGCGGGATTTCCGGTACGCGGGACCTATGGCTACACCTTC. Amino acid sequence: CASSAGFPVRGTYGYTF. V is TRBV9 and J is TRBJ1-2; D might be TRBD1 (5 bases). Germline lookup yields CDR1 SGDLS and CDR2 YYNGEE. The V end was cut by 3 bases, the J end by 4 bases, with 22 bases between. This CDR3 has 17 amino acids.

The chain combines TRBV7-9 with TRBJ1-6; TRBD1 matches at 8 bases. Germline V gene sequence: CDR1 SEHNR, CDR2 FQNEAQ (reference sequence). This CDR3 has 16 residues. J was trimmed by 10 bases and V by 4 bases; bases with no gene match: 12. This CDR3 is CASSSSRTGLRSPLHF. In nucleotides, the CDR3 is TGTGCCAGCAGCTCCTCACGGACAGGGCTACGCTCACCCCTCCACTTT.

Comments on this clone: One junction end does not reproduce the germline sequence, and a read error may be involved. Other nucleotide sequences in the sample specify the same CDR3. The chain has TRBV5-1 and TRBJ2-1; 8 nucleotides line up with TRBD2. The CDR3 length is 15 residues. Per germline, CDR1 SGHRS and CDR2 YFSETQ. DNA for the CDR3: TGCGCCAGCAGCTTCGTACAGGGCAGCGGGGGTGAGCAATTCTTC. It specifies CASSFVQGSGGEQFF.